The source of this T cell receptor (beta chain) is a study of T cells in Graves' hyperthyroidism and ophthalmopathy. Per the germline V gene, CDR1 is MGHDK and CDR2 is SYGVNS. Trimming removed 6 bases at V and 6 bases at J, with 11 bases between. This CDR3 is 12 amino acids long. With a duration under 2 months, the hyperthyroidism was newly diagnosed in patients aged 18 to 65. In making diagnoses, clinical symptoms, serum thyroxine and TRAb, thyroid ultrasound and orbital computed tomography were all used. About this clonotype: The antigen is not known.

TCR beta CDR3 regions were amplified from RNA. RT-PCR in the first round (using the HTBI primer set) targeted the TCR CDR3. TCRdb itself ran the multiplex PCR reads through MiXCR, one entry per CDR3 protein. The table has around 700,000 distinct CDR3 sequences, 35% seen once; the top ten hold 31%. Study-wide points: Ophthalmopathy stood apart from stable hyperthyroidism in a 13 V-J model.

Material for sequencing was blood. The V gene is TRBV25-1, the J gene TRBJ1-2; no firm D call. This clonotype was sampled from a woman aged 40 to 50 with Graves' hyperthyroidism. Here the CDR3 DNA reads TGTGCCAGCAGCCTAGGCTCTCATGGCTACACCTTC. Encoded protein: CASSLGSHGYTF.